This T cell receptor beta chain stems from a study of identical twins. Study-level points and caveats: The models systematically underestimated how much out-of-frame TCR alpha was shared in monozygotic twins. Fewer insertions were carried by abundant cord blood beta clonotypes, but none was seen in memory repertoires.

Healthy Caucasians provided all donations. Unique molecular identifiers were present on cDNA, and template switching added a universal primer site. MiXCR, applied by TCRdb to the 5' RACE reads, yields one record per CDR3 protein. The profile shows 120,000 to 150,000 distinct CDR3 sequences, 3% to 4.5% of them singletons. At least ten counts were recorded for this clonotype. The antigen remains undetermined. Germline lookup yields CDR1 LNHDA and CDR2 SQIVND (reference sequence). CDR3 length equals 13 residues. The V call is TRBV19, the J call TRBJ2-7; 8 bases map to TRBD2. The sequence was collected from a young man in good health. The sequenced sample consisted of memory T cells sorted from blood. The chain's CDR3 is CACRERGKYEQYF. Written as DNA, the CDR3 is TGTGCATGTCGAGAGCGGGGGAAGTACGAGCAGTACTTC.